This is a list of T cell receptor beta chains from one sample in a study of T-cell memory formation after mild COVID-19. MiXCR, run by TCRdb on the 5' RACE reads, gives a single entry per CDR3 protein. The table records 100,000 to 150,000 distinct CDR3 sequences, roughly 15% of them present only once. Sequencing was performed on PBMCs or a T cell subset sorted from them (not recorded which). These receptors were taken from an adult woman who had mild COVID-19 (a few samples of this study predate the infection). Cell type and time point are not known. CDR3s include the opening cysteine and the closing phenylalanine or tryptophan. Fields, in order: CDR3 DNA, CDR3 protein, V gene, J gene, D gene, clone size. D genes are given only for firm matches. The size of a clone is reported for some rows only, either as once, few or many, or as a class for expanded clones.

TGTGCCAGTAGTATGAGACTAGCGGGAGGGGGGTCCTACGAGCAGTACTTC	CASSMRLAGGGSYEQYF	TRBV19	TRBJ2-7	TRBD2	NA
TGCAGTGCAGACCAGGGGGGTGCAGATACGCAGTATTTT	CSADQGGADTQYF	TRBV20-1	TRBJ2-3	NA	few
TGTGCCAGCAGTTACTCGGGCGAGACCCAGTACTTC	CASSYSGETQYF	TRBV6-5	TRBJ2-5	NA	NA
TGTGCCAGCAGCTTAGAACCGGGGGTGCATTGGAATTCACCCCTCCACTTT	CASSLEPGVHWNSPLHF	TRBV7-9	TRBJ1-6	NA	few
TGTGCCACCAGTGCCACGACAGGGTCCTACGAGCAGTACTTC	CATSATTGSYEQYF	TRBV24-1	TRBJ2-7	TRBD1	few
TGCGCCAGCAGCCCCCAGACGGGGGCGGTGCGTGGGAATGAGCAGTTCTTC	CASSPQTGAVRGNEQFF	TRBV5-1	TRBJ2-1	NA	few
TGTGCCAGCAGCCAAGAGGGGCTAGCGGGGGCGAGCAATGAGCAGTTCTTC	CASSQEGLAGASNEQFF	TRBV3-1	TRBJ2-1	TRBD2	NA
TGTGCCAGCAGCCCAGGAGGACGCCACCAAGAGACCCAGTACTTC	CASSPGGRHQETQYF	TRBV16	TRBJ2-5	NA	few
TGTGCCAGCAGCTTGGTGGCTACGCAGTATTTT	CASSLVATQYF	TRBV5-6	TRBJ2-3	NA	NA
TGTGCCACCAGCGATGGGAACAGGGGGTCTGCAGATACGCAGTATTTT	CATSDGNRGSADTQYF	TRBV24-1	TRBJ2-3	TRBD1	few
TGCGCCAGCAGCCGCAGTTATAACAATGAGCAGTTCTTC	CASSRSYNNEQFF	TRBV4-1	TRBJ2-1	NA	NA
TGCGCCAGCAGCTATGCGAGGACAGGGTACTCTGGGGCCAACGTCCTGACTTTC	CASSYARTGYSGANVLTF	TRBV5-1	TRBJ2-6	TRBD1	NA
TGTGCCAGCAGCCTGGGGTGGGCCTACGAGCAGTACTTC	CASSLGWAYEQYF	TRBV7-2	TRBJ2-7	NA	NA
TGCAGTGCTAGAGTCTTAGGGACTAGCGGGAGGGCAGATACGCAGTATTTT	CSARVLGTSGRADTQYF	TRBV20-1	TRBJ2-3	TRBD2	few
TGTGCCAGCAGCTTAGCGGACAGGGGGCTCGATGGCTACACCTTC	CASSLADRGLDGYTF	TRBV7-9	TRBJ1-2	TRBD1	NA
TGTGCCATCCAGGGTTTCACCGGGGAGCTGTTTTTT	CAIQGFTGELFF	TRBV15	TRBJ2-2	NA	many
TGTGCAAGTCGCTCCCCTCAAGGAAGGGGACAGGGACCCTACGAGCAGTACTTC	CASRSPQGRGQGPYEQYF	TRBV12-2	TRBJ2-7	NA	NA